The clone carrying this T cell receptor (beta chain) was observed a single time. What it recognizes is unknown. Clones were read by immunoSEQ multiplex PCR, and TCRdb kept only the in-frame ones, dropping some. The data show approximately 150,000 clones, about nine tenths seen once. Germline loops: CDR1 WNHNN, CDR2 SYGVQD (reference sequence). Trimming took 5 bases from V and 7 from J, leaving 12 bases between them. This CDR3 spans 14 amino acids. The sample is drawn from a study of T cell responses to AZD1222 COVID-19 vaccine. Study results and limitations: Donors in the cohort were predominantly white British and more often female, and clonal diversity was possibly underestimated.

J is TRBJ1-6 and V is TRBV10-1; D possibly corresponds to TRBD1 (5 bases). The source material was peripheral blood, sampled 28 days after the second dose of the MenACWY control vaccine. The source of this sequence is an adult who received the MenACWY meningococcal vaccine as a control. The CDR3 is CASSPGTDNSPLHF. CDR3 nucleotides: TGCGCCAGCAGTCCCGGGACGGACAATTCACCCCTCCACTTT.